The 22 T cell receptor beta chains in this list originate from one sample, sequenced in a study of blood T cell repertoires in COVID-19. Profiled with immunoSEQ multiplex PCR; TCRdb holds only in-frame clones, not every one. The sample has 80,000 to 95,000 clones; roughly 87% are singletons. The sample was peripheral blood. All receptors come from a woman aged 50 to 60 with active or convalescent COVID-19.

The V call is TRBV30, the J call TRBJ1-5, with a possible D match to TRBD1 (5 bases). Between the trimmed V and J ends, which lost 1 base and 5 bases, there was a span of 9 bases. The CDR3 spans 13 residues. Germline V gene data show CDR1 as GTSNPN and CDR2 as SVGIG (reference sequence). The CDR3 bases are TGTGCCTGGAGTGCAGGGTTCGATCAGCCCCAGCATTTT. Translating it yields CAWSAGFDQPQHF.

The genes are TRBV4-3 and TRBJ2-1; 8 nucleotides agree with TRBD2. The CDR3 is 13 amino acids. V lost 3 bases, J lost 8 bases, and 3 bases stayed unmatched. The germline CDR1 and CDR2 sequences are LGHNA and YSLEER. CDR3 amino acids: CASSHPGGYEQFF. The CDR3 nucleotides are TGCGCCAGCAGCCACCCGGGGGGGTATGAGCAGTTCTTC.

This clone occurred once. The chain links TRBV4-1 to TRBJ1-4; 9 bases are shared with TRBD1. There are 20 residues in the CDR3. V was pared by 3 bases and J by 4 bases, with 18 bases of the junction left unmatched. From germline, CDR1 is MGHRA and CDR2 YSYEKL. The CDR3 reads CASSHPAGRQGVLFNEKLFF. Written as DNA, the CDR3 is TGCGCCAGCAGCCACCCTGCCGGCCGACAGGGGGTCCTTTTTAATGAAAAACTGTTTTTT.

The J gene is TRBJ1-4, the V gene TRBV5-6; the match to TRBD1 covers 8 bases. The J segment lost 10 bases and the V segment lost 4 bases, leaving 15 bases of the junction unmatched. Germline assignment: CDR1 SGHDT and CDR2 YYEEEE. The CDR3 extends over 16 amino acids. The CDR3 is CASSRPWTGLAGKLFF. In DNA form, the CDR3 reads TGTGCCAGCAGCCGCCCTTGGACAGGGTTGGCGGGAAAACTGTTTTTT.

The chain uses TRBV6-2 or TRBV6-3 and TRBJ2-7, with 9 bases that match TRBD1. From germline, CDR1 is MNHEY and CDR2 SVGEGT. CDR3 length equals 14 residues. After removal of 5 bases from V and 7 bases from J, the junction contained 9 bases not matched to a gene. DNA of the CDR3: TGTGCCAGCAGTGCTCCGGGACAGGGCCGTGAGCAGTACTTC. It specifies CASSAPGQGREQYF.

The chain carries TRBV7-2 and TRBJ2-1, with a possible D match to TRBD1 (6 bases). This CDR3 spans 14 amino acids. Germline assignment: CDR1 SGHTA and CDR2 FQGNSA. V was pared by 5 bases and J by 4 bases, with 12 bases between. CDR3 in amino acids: CASSRRGQYNEQFF. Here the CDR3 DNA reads TGTGCCAGCAGCCGCAGGGGCCAATACAATGAGCAGTTCTTC.

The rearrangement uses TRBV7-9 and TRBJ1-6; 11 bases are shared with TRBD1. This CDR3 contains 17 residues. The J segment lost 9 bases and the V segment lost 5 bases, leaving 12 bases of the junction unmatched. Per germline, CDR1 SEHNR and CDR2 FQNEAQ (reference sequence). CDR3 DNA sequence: TGTGCCAGCAGCCCGTCCCGGGACAGGGGGAGGTCTTCACCCCTCCACTTT. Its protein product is CASSPSRDRGRSSPLHF.

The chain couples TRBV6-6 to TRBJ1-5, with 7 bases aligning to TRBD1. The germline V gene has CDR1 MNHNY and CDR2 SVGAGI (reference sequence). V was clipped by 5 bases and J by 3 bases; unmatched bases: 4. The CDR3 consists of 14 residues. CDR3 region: CASSKQGINQPQHF. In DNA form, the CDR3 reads TGTGCCAGCAGTAAACAGGGGATCAATCAGCCCCAGCATTTT.

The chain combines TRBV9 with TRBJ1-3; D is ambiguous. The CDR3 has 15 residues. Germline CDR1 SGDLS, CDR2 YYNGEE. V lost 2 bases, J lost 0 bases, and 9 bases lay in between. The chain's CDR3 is CASSVERSSGNTIYF. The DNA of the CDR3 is TGTGCCAGCAGCGTCGAACGGTCCTCTGGAAACACCATATATTTT.

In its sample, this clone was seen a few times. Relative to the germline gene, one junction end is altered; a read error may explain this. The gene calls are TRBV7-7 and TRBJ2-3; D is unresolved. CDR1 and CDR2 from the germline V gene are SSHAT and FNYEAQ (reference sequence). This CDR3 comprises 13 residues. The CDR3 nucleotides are TGTGCTAGCAGCTTAAGCGCGGCAGATACGCAGTATTTT. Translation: CASSLSAADTQYF.

The DNA of the CDR3 is TGTGCCAGTCACTCGGGACAGCATAATTCACCCCTCCACTTT. Its translation: CASHSGQHNSPLHF. The V and J genes are TRBV19 and TRBJ1-6; 7 positions match TRBD1. Germline V lookup: CDR1 LNHDA, CDR2 SQIVND (reference sequence). This CDR3 is built from 14 residues. V shed 8 bases, J shed 5 bases, and the junction held 6 bases outside the gene matches.

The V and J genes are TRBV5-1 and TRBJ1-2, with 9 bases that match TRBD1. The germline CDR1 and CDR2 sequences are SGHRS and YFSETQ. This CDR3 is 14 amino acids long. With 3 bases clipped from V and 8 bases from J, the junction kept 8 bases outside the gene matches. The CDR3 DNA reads TGCGCCAGCAGCTCACAACAGGGGGCGCGAGGCTACACCTTC. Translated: CASSSQQGARGYTF.

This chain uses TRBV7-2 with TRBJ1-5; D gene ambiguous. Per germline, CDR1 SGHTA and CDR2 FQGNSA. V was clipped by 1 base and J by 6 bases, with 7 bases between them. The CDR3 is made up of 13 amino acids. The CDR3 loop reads CASSLVLGQPQHF. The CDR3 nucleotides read TGTGCCAGCAGCTTAGTACTAGGTCAGCCCCAGCATTTT.

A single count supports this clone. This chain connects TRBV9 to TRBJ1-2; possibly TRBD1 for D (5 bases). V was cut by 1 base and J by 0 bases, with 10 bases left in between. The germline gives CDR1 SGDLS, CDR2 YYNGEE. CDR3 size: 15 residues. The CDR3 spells CASSVWAGTNYGYTF. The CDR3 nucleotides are TGTGCCAGCAGCGTATGGGCAGGGACTAACTATGGCTACACCTTC. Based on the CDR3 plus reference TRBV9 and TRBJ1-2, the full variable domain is DSGVTQTPKHLITATGQRVTLRCSPRSGDLSVYWYQQSLDQGLQFLIQYYNGEERAKGNILERFSAQQFPDLHSELNLSSLELGDSALYFCASSVWAGTNYGYTFGSGTRLTVV.

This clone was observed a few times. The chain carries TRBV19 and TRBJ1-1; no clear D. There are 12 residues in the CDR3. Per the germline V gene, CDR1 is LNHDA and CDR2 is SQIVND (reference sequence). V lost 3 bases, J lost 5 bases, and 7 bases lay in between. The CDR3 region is CASSIRWTEAFF. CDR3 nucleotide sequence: TGTGCCAGTAGTATTCGGTGGACTGAAGCTTTCTTT.

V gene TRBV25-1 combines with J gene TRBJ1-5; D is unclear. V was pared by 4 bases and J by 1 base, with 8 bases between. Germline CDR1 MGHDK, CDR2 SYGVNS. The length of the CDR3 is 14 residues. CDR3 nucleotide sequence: TGTGCCAGCAGTGTGGCAGTAAGCAATCAGCCCCAGCATTTT. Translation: CASSVAVSNQPQHF.

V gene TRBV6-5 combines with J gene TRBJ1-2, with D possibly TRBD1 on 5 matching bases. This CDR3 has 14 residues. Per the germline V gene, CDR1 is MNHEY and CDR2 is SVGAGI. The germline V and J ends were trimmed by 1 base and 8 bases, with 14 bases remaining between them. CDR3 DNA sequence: TGTGCCAGCAGTTACTTGCCCGGGGGGGGAGGCTACACCTTC. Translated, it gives CASSYLPGGGGYTF.

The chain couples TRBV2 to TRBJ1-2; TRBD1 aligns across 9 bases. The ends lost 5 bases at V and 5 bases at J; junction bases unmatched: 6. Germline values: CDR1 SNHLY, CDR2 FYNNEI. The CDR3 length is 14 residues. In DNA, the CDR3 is TGTGCCAGCAGTTGGACAGGGGAGACTTATGGCTACACCTTC. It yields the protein CASSWTGETYGYTF.

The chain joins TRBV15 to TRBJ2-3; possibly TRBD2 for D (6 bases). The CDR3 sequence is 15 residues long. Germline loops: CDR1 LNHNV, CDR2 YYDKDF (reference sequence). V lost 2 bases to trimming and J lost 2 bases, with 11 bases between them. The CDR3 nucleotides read TGTGCCACCAGCAGATTGAGGGAGGTCACAGATACGCAGTATTTT. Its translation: CATSRLREVTDTQYF.

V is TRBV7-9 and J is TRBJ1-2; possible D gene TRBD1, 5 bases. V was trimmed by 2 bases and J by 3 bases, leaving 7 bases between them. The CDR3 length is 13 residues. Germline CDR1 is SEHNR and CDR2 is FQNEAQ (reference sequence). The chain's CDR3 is CASSLWGDYGYTF. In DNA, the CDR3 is TGTGCCAGCAGCTTATGGGGGGACTATGGCTACACCTTC.

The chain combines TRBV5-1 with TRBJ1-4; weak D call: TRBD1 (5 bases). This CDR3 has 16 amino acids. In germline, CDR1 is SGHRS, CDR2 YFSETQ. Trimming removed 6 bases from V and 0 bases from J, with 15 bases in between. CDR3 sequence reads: CASTREGLSTNEKLFF. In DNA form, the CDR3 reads TGCGCCAGCACCAGGGAGGGGCTATCAACTAATGAAAAACTGTTTTTT.

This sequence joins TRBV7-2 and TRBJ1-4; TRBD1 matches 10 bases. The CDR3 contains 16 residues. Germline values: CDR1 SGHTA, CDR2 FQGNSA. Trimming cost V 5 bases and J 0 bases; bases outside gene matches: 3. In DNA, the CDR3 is TGTGCCAGCAGCCAAGGACAGGGGGCAACTAATGAAAAACTGTTTTTT. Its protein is CASSQGQGATNEKLFF. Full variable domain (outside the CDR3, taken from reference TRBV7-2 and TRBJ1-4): GAGVSQSPSNKVTEKGKDVELRCDPISGHTALYWYRQSLGQGLEFLIYFQGNSAPDKSGLPSDRFSAERTGGSVSTLTIQRTQQEDSAVYLCASSQGQGATNEKLFFGSGTQLSVL.